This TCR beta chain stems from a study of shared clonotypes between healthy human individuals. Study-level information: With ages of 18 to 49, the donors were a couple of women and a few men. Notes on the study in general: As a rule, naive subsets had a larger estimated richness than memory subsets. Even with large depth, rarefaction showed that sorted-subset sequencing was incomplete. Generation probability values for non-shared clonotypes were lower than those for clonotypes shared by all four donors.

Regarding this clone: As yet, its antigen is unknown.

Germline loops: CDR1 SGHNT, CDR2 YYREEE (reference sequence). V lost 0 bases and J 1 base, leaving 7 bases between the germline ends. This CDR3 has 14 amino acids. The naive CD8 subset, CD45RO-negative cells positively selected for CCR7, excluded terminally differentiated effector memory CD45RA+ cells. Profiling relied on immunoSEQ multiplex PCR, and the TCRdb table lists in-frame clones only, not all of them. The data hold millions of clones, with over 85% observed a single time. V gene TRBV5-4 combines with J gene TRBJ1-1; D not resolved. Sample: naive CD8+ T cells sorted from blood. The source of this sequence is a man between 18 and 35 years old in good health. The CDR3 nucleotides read TGTGCCAGCAGCTTGGATGCTGCGAACACTGAAGCTTTCTTT. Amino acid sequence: CASSLDAANTEAFF.